A single sample is the source of the 10 T cell receptor beta chains below, sequenced in a study of blood T cell repertoires in COVID-19. TCRdb's copy holds only in-frame clones and misses some; the assay was immunoSEQ multiplex PCR. The sample has 150,000 to 200,000 clones; less than 90% are singletons. The sequenced sample consisted of peripheral blood. These receptors were obtained from a man aged 65-85 years with active or convalescent COVID-19.

CDR3: CASSLVEGVNEQFF. DNA for the CDR3: TGTGCCAGCAGCTTGGTCGAGGGGGTCAATGAGCAGTTCTTC. This rearrangement joins TRBV5-4 to TRBJ2-1; possible D gene TRBD1, 6 bases. Trimming cost V 0 bases and J 6 bases, with 10 bases left between them. Germline assignment: CDR1 SGHNT and CDR2 YYREEE (reference sequence). The CDR3 loop spans 14 amino acids.

The chain carries TRBV11-2 and TRBJ2-7, with 8 bases fitting TRBD1. There are 13 residues in the CDR3. Trimming cost V 8 bases and J 6 bases; bases outside gene matches: 9. Germline V gene sequence: CDR1 SGHAT, CDR2 FQNNGV. CDR3 protein: CASEGRGRFEQYF. CDR3 sequence (DNA): TGTGCCAGCGAAGGCAGGGGGCGGTTCGAGCAGTACTTC.

Here the CDR3 DNA reads TGCGCCAGCAGCCAAGGCACCGAGGGAAACTATGGCTACACCTTC. This sequence encodes CASSQGTEGNYGYTF. V and J are TRBV4-3 and TRBJ1-2; no reliable D call. This CDR3 contains 15 residues. CDR1 is LGHNA and CDR2 is YSLEER in the germline V gene. Trimming took 1 base from V and 2 from J, leaving 11 bases between them.

The V call is TRBV7-5, the J call TRBJ2-3; the table calls TRBD1, which could not be checked here. TRBV7-5 constitutes a pseudogene. The CDR3 is 18 amino acids. This CDR3 reads CARSKGQRPPGGTDTQYF. CDR3 nucleotide sequence: TGTGCCAGAAGCAAGGGACAGCGACCCCCTGGGGGCACAGATACGCAGTATTTT.

The chain is built from TRBV29-1 and TRBJ2-2, with D hard to call. Germline-derived CDR1 and CDR2 are SQVTM and ANQGSEA. This CDR3 spans 15 amino acids. V was pared by 3 bases and J by 1 base, with 12 bases between. CDR3 amino acids: CSVEFASLNTGELFF. The CDR3 DNA reads TGCAGCGTTGAGTTCGCGTCCCTGAACACCGGGGAGCTGTTTTTT.

This chain joins TRBV29-1 and TRBJ2-1, with 10 bases identical to TRBD1. This CDR3 has 12 residues. V lost 5 bases, J lost 8 bases, and 3 bases stayed unmatched. Germline CDR1 SQVTM, CDR2 ANQGSEA. This chain's CDR3 is CSVRQGAYEQFF. In DNA, the CDR3 is TGCAGCGTTCGACAGGGGGCCTATGAGCAGTTCTTC.

This clone has just one count. The J gene is TRBJ2-1, the V gene TRBV7-6, with D unclear. The CDR3 loop spans 13 amino acids. Trimming pared 3 bases from V and 6 bases from J, leaving 9 bases between. The germline CDR1 and CDR2 sequences are SGHVS and FNYEAQ. CDR3 nucleotide sequence: TGTGCCAGCAGCTTGTTTGACTTCAATGAGCAGTTCTTC. Its protein is CASSLFDFNEQFF.

In its sample, this clone was seen once. J is TRBJ2-7 and V is TRBV7-2; 7 nucleotides agree with TRBD2. Germline values: CDR1 SGHTA, CDR2 FQGNSA. The CDR3 contains 16 residues. V lost 5 bases to trimming and J lost 7 bases; unmatched junction nucleotides: 17. CDR3 in DNA: TGTGCCAGCAGCCCACAAAGTGGGGAGGGCCCCTGGGAGCAGTACTTC. Its protein is CASSPQSGEGPWEQYF.

This sequence joins TRBV19 and TRBJ1-2, with TRBD1 matching over 7 bases. The CDR3 loop spans 13 amino acids. Germline V gene lookup returns CDR1 LNHDA and CDR2 SQIVND (reference sequence). V shed 6 bases and J 4 bases; nucleotides not matched to a gene: 5. The CDR3 region has the DNA TGTGCCAGTAGCGCAGGGGGAGGCTATGGCTACACCTTC. Its translation: CASSAGGGYGYTF.

The rearrangement joins TRBV19 to TRBJ1-2, with D unresolved. The CDR3 runs 13 residues. Germline V gene lookup returns CDR1 LNHDA and CDR2 SQIVND (reference sequence). V was shortened by 2 bases and J by 7 bases, with 11 bases between the two germline ends. DNA of the CDR3: TGTGCCAGTAGTATAATATCTTCCTCTGGCTACACCTTC. Protein: CASSIISSSGYTF.